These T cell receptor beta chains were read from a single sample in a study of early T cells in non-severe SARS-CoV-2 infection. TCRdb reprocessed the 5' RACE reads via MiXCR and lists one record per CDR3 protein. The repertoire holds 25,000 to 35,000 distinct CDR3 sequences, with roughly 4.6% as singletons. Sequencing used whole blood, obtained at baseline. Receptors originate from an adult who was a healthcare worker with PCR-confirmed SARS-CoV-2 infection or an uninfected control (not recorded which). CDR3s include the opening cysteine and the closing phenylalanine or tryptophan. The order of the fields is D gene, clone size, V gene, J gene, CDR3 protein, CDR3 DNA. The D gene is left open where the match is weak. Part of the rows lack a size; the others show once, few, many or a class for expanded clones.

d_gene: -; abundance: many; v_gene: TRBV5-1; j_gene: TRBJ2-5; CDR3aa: CASSRGGQAYQETQYF; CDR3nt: TGCGCCAGCAGCAGAGGTGGGCAGGCTTACCAAGAGACCCAGTACTTC
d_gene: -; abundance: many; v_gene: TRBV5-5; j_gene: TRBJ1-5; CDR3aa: CASSISYWAMNRARQPQHF; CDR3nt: TGTGCCAGCAGCATATCGTATTGGGCCATGAACAGGGCGCGGCAGCCCCAGCATTTT
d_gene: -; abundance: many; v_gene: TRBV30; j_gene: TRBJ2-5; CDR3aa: CAWGRGKETQYF; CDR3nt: TGTGCCTGGGGCAGGGGTAAAGAGACCCAGTACTTC
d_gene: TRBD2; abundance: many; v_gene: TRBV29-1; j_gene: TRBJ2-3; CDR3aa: CSVEEGTSGGNTQYF; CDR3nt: TGCAGCGTTGAAGAGGGGACTAGCGGGGGTAATACGCAGTATTTT
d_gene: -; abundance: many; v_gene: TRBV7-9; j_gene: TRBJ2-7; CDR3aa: CASSTRGDQGHEQYF; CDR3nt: TGTGCCAGCAGCACCAGAGGGGATCAGGGCCACGAGCAGTACTTC
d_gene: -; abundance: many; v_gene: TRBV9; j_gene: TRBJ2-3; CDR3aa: CASSVEGGPMNTQYF; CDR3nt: TGTGCCAGCAGCGTAGAAGGGGGGCCCATGAATACGCAGTATTTT
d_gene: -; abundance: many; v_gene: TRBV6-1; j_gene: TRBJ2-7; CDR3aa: CAIYKGTISYEQYF; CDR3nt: TGTGCCATCTACAAGGGGACGATATCCTACGAGCAGTACTTC
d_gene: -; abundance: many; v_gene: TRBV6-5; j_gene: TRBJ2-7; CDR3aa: CASSYSNSRSGSGEQYF; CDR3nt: TGTGCCAGCAGTTACTCCAACAGCCGGAGCGGTTCGGGCGAGCAGTACTTC
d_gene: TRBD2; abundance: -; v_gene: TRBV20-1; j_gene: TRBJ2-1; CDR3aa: CSARDPLAVDYNEQFF; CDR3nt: TGCAGTGCTAGAGACCCACTAGCGGTGGACTACAATGAGCAGTTCTTC
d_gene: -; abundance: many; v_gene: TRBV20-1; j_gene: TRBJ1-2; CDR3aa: CSARSGVGNNYGYTF; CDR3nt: TGCAGTGCTAGGTCGGGAGTGGGCAATAACTATGGCTACACCTTC
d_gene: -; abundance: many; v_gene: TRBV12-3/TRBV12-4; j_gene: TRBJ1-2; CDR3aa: CASSPPVVNYGYTF; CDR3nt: TGTGCCAGCAGCCCGCCCGTGGTTAACTATGGCTACACCTTC
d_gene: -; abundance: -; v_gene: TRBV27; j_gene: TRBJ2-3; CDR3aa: CASSLVGFSTDTQYF; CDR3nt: TGTGCCAGCAGTTTGGTAGGGTTTAGCACAGATACGCAGTATTTT
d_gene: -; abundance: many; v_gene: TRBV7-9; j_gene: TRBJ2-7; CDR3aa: CASSPETEQYF; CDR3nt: TGTGCCAGCAGCCCCGAAACCGAGCAGTACTTC
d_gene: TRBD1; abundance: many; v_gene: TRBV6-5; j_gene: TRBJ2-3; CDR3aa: CASSEEGAADTQYF; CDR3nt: TGTGCCAGCAGCGAAGAGGGGGCCGCAGATACGCAGTATTTT
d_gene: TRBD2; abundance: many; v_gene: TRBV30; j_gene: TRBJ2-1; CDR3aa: CAWSGLAGYNEQFF; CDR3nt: TGTGCCTGGAGTGGACTAGCGGGATACAATGAGCAGTTCTTC
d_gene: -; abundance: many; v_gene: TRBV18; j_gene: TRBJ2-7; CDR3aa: CASSPGVSYEQYF; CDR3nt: TGTGCCAGCTCACCAGGAGTGTCCTACGAGCAGTACTTC
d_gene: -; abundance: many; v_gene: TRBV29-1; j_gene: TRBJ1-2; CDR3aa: CSCSGGLWGYTF; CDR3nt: TGCAGCTGCTCCGGGGGGCTCTGGGGCTACACCTTC
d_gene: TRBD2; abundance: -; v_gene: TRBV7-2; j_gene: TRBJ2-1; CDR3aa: CASSLAPHGGAYNEQFF; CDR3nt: TGTGCCAGCAGCTTAGCCCCTCACGGGGGGGCTTACAATGAGCAGTTCTTC
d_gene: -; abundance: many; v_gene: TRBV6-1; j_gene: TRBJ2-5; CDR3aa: CATWAGAGETQYF; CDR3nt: TGTGCCACATGGGCCGGGGCAGGAGAGACCCAGTACTTC
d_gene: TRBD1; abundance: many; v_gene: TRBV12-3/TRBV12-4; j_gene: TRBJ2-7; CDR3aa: CASSRTGNSYEQYF; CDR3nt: TGTGCCAGCAGTCGGACAGGGAACTCCTACGAGCAGTACTTC
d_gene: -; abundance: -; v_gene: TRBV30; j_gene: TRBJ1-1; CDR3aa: CARKTGMNTEAFF; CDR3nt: TGTGCCCGGAAAACAGGGATGAACACTGAAGCTTTCTTT
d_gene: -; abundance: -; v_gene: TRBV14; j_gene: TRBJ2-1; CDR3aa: CASSQVEGFKQFF; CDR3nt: TGTGCCAGCAGCCAAGTCGAAGGGTTTAAGCAGTTCTTC
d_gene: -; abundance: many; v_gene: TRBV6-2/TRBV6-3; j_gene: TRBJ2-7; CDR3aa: CASTDGEGREQYF; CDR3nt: TGTGCCAGCACCGACGGAGAGGGACGGGAGCAGTACTTC
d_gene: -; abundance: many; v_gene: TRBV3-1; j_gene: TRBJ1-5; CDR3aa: CASSQDRRNSNQPQHF; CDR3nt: TGTGCCAGCAGCCAAGATAGACGCAATAGCAATCAGCCCCAGCATTTT
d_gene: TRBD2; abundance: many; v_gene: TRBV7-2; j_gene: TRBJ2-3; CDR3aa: CASSRTSGFTDTQYF; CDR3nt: TGTGCCAGCAGCCGGACTAGCGGATTCACAGATACGCAGTATTTT
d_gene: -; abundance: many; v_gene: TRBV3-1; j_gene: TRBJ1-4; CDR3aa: CASSLPGQATNEKLFF; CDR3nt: TGTGCCAGCAGCCTCCCGGGACAAGCAACTAATGAAAAACTGTTTTTT
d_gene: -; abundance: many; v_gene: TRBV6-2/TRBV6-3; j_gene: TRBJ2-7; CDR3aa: CASSYWTETYEQYF; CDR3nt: TGTGCCAGCAGTTACTGGACCGAGACCTACGAGCAGTACTTC
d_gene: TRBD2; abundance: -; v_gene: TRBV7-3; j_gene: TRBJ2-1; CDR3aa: CASSQFGTNSYNEQFF; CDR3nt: TGTGCCAGCAGCCAATTCGGGACTAACTCCTACAATGAGCAGTTCTTC
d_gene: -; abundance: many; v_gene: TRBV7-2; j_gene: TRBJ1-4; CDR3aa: CASSLSRGGNEKLFF; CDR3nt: TGTGCCAGCAGCCTCTCCCGGGGGGGTAATGAAAAACTGTTTTTT
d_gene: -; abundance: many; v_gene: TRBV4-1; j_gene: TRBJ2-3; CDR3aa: CASSQDVQDTQYF; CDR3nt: TGCGCCAGCAGCCAAGATGTACAGGATACGCAGTATTTT
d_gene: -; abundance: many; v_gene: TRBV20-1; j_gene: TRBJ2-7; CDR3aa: CSARDPLAPGVSYEQYF; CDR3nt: TGCAGTGCTAGAGATCCCCTCGCGCCGGGGGTTAGCTACGAGCAGTACTTC
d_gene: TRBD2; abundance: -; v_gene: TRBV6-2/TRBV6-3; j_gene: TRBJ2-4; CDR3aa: CASSYAPGLAGKVNIQYF; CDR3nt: TGTGCCAGCAGTTACGCTCCGGGACTAGCGGGGAAAGTAAACATTCAGTACTTC
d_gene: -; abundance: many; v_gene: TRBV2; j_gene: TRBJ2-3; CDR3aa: CASKELKDTQYF; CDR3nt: TGTGCCAGCAAGGAGTTGAAAGATACGCAGTATTTT
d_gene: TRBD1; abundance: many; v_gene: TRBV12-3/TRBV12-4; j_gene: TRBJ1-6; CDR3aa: CASSSSRTGVNNSPLHF; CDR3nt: TGTGCCAGCAGCTCTTCGAGGACAGGGGTTAATAATTCACCCCTCCACTTT
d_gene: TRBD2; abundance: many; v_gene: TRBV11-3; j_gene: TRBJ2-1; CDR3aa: CASSLSVASGSHNEQFF; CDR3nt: TGTGCCAGCAGCTTATCCGTCGCTAGCGGGAGCCACAATGAGCAGTTCTTC
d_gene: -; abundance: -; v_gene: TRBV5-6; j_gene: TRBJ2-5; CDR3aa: CASSLFSPQETQYF; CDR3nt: TGTGCCAGCAGCCTATTTAGTCCTCAAGAGACCCAGTACTTC
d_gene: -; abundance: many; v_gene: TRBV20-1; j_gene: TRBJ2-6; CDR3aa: CSARRGGSGANVLTF; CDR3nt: TGCAGTGCTAGGAGGGGAGGCTCTGGGGCCAACGTCCTGACTTTC
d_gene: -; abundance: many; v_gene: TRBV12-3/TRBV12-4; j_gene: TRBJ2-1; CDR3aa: CASSLWGTLSNEQFF; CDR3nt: TGTGCCAGCAGTTTATGGGGGACTCTATCCAATGAGCAGTTCTTC
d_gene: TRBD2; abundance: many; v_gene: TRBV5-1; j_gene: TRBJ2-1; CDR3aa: CASSFAGASNEQFF; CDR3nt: TGCGCCAGCAGCTTTGCGGGAGCAAGCAATGAGCAGTTCTTC
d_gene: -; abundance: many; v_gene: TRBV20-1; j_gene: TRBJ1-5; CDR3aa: CSARETGRNQPQHF; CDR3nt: TGCAGTGCTAGGGAGACAGGCCGCAATCAGCCCCAGCATTTT
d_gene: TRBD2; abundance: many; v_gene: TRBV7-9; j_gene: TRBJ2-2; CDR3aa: CASRPSGGVTGELFF; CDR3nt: TGTGCCAGCAGGCCTAGCGGGGGTGTCACCGGGGAGCTGTTTTTT
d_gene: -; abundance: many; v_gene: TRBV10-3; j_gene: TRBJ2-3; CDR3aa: CAISESRGGNTDTQYF; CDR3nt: TGTGCCATCAGTGAGTCCCGAGGGGGGAACACAGATACGCAGTATTTT
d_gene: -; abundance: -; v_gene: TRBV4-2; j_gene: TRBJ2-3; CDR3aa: CVSSQVGGKGAQYF; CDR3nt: TGTGTCAGCAGCCAAGTTGGCGGGAAAGGCGCGCAGTATTTT
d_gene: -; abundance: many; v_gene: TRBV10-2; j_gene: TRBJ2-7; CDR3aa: CASSDVGDTYEQYF; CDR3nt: TGCGCCAGCAGTGATGTGGGGGACACCTACGAGCAGTACTTC